One sample yielded the 20 T cell receptor beta chains listed below, sequenced in a study of blood T cell repertoires in COVID-19. Measured with immunoSEQ multiplex PCR; TCRdb has only the in-frame clones, and not every one. The sample carries tens of thousands of clones, 75% to 90% recorded once. Material for sequencing was peripheral blood. The receptors were sampled from a man between 60 and 75 years old with acute or convalescent COVID-19.

The rearrangement joins TRBV10-3 to TRBJ2-7, with D possibly matching TRBD2 (5 bases). The ends were cut back, 6 bases at V and 2 bases at J, with 14 bases in the middle. This CDR3 spans 14 amino acids. In germline, CDR1 is ENHRY, CDR2 SYGVKD. CDR3 DNA sequence: TGTGCCATCAGGGAGAACCCACTAGCCTACGAGCAGTACTTC. It specifies CAIRENPLAYEQYF.

The CDR3 DNA follows: TGTGCCAGCAGCTCGGGAGGGCTGCCGCGGGGGAATGGCTACACCTTC. It specifies CASSSGGLPRGNGYTF. The chain joins TRBV9 to TRBJ1-2; a weak D match, TRBD1 (5 bases). Between the trimmed V and J ends, which lost 4 bases and 6 bases, there was a span of 22 bases. Germline CDR1 is SGDLS and CDR2 is YYNGEE. The CDR3 length is 16 residues.

V usage is TRBV6-4 and J usage is TRBJ2-2, with D possibly TRBD1 on 5 matching bases. The length of the CDR3 is 16 residues. Trimming cost V 5 bases and J 0 bases, with 13 bases left between them. Germline lookup yields CDR1 MRHNA and CDR2 SNTAGT. The CDR3 loop is CASSPGQMTNTGELFF. The CDR3 DNA is TGTGCCAGCAGTCCCGGACAAATGACGAACACCGGGGAGCTGTTTTTT.

This chain joins TRBV7-9 and TRBJ2-7; D is uncertain. Deletions cut 5 bases from V and 0 bases from J, with 11 bases between. This CDR3 is 14 amino acids long. Looked up from germline, CDR1 is SEHNR and CDR2 is FQNEAQ (reference sequence). For the CDR3, the DNA is TGTGCCAGCAGCCCTCCGACTGGCTCCTACGAGCAGTACTTC. This translates into CASSPPTGSYEQYF.

This clone was seen a handful of times. The chain links TRBV30 to TRBJ2-1; 12 bases are shared with TRBD2. This CDR3 contains 14 residues. Germline V lookup: CDR1 GTSNPN, CDR2 SVGIG (reference sequence). The V gene end was trimmed by 5 bases and the J gene end by 6 bases; junction bases not matched to a gene: 5. CDR3 in amino acids: CAWDGGLAGNEQFF. The CDR3, as DNA: TGTGCCTGGGATGGGGGACTAGCGGGCAATGAGCAGTTCTTC.

The V call is TRBV7-9, the J call TRBJ2-7; 7 bases agree with TRBD1. This CDR3 has 13 amino acids. With V trimmed by 11 bases and J by 1 base, 8 bases remained unmatched. CDR1 is SEHNR and CDR2 is FQNEAQ in the germline V gene (reference sequence). CDR3 loop: CAWDSQTSYEQYF. The CDR3 nucleotides read TGTGCCTGGGACAGCCAAACATCCTACGAGCAGTACTTC.

CDR3 in amino acids: CASSVATRVAGSTDTQYF. The CDR3 nucleotides read TGTGCCAGCAGCGTAGCTACCAGGGTAGCGGGGAGCACAGATACGCAGTATTTT. J is TRBJ2-3 and V is TRBV9; 8 bases match TRBD2. With V trimmed by 0 bases and J by 0 bases, 9 bases remained unmatched. Germline-derived CDR1 and CDR2 are SGDLS and YYNGEE. The CDR3 is 18 residues long.

This rearrangement joins TRBV29-1 to TRBJ1-1; no firm D call. The V gene's germline CDR1 is SQVTM and CDR2 ANQGSEA. V was trimmed by 7 bases and J by 3 bases, leaving 12 bases between them. This CDR3 comprises 12 residues. The CDR3 DNA reads as TGCAGCGCCCCGGACGGGGACACTGAAGCTTTCTTT. Its protein product is CSAPDGDTEAFF.

Here the CDR3 reads CASSYGGLVEFF. The CDR3 DNA is TGTGCCAGCAGTTACGGGGGACTAGTTGAGTTCTTC. This chain connects TRBV6-5 to TRBJ2-1, with 8 bases that match TRBD2. The V gene's germline CDR1 is MNHEY and CDR2 SVGAGI. The CDR3 runs to 12 residues. J lost 14 bases, V lost 2 bases, and 5 bases had no gene match.

CDR3 DNA sequence: TGCGCCAGCAGTAAGACAGGGCCCCTCTACGAGCAGTACTTC. It specifies CASSKTGPLYEQYF. This chain uses TRBV5-1 with TRBJ2-7; 7 nucleotides align to TRBD1. The CDR3 totals 14 residues. Germline V CDR1 and CDR2: SGHRS, YFSETQ. Trimming took 5 bases from V and 3 from J; bases not matched to a gene: 8.

The chain couples TRBV2 to TRBJ2-3, with 12 bases matching TRBD2. CDR3 length: 18 amino acids. The germline V gene has CDR1 SNHLY and CDR2 FYNNEI. V lost 8 bases and J lost 1; bases outside the gene matches: 13. The CDR3 region has the DNA TGTGCCAGCCGTGGCTCCTCTAGCGGGAGGGCCGGCACAGATACGCAGTATTTT. It codes for CASRGSSSGRAGTDTQYF.

The rearrangement links TRBV9 to TRBJ2-2; 11 bases map to TRBD2. Germline V gene data show CDR1 as SGDLS and CDR2 as YYNGEE. J gave up 7 bases and V 0 bases, and 11 bases lay outside the gene matches. The CDR3 has 18 residues. CDR3 loop: CASSVGTSGRRRGGELFF. CDR3 DNA: TGTGCCAGCAGCGTAGGTACTAGCGGGAGAAGACGGGGCGGGGAGCTGTTTTTT.

This chain uses TRBV28 with TRBJ2-3; D gene ambiguous. The V gene's germline CDR1 is MDHEN and CDR2 SYDVKM. Trimming took off 8 bases at V and 4 bases at J, with 7 bases between the two ends. The CDR3 totals 11 residues. The CDR3 sequence: CASARSDTQYF. In DNA form, the CDR3 reads TGTGCCAGCGCTCGGTCAGATACGCAGTATTTT.

The chain combines TRBV9 with TRBJ2-3; D perhaps matches TRBD2 (6 bases). Germline-derived CDR1 and CDR2 are SGDLS and YYNGEE. V gave up 3 bases and J gave up 1 base, with 12 bases separating them. The CDR3 length is 15 residues. CDR3 protein: CASSGGRPRTDTQYF. The CDR3 DNA sequence: TGTGCCAGCAGCGGAGGGAGGCCCCGCACAGATACGCAGTATTTT.

This clone has only a few counts. The chain couples TRBV5-1 to TRBJ1-6, with 9 bases lining up with TRBD1. V lost 2 bases, J lost 9 bases, and 12 bases stayed unmatched. This CDR3 has 17 amino acids. Germline V gene sequence: CDR1 SGHRS, CDR2 YFSETQ. DNA for the CDR3: TGCGCCAGCAGCTTCAATCCGGGACAGGGTAGTAGTTCACCCCTCCACTTT. Protein: CASSFNPGQGSSSPLHF.

The genes are TRBV27 and TRBJ1-6; D unresolved. The CDR3 loop spans 15 amino acids. Trimming took off 5 bases at V and 10 bases at J, with 18 bases between the two ends. Germline V gives CDR1 MNHEY, CDR2 SMNVEV (reference sequence). The CDR3 nucleotides read TGTGCCAGCAGTCCGCTCCACGGGTTACGATCACCCCTCCACTTT. It specifies CASSPLHGLRSPLHF.

V and J are TRBV2 and TRBJ1-2; 10 positions match TRBD1. The germline CDR1 and CDR2 sequences are SNHLY and FYNNEI. With V trimmed by 7 bases and J by 6 bases, 20 bases remained unmatched. This CDR3 contains 18 residues. CDR3 in amino acids: CASKKYRDRGAIWDGYTF. CDR3 coding DNA: TGTGCCAGCAAAAAGTATCGGGACAGGGGCGCGATCTGGGATGGCTACACCTTC.

The chain uses TRBV11-3 and TRBJ2-3, with a possible D match to TRBD2 (6 bases). Trimming removed 4 bases at V and 1 base at J, with 15 bases between. Looked up from germline, CDR1 is SGHNT and CDR2 is YENEEA. There are 16 residues in the CDR3. The CDR3 reads CASSSAGQSGTDTQYF. The DNA for the CDR3 is TGTGCCAGCAGCTCGGCGGGGCAGTCAGGCACAGATACGCAGTATTTT.

The rearrangement links TRBV19 to TRBJ2-3; 8 nucleotides line up with TRBD1. The CDR3 length is 15 residues. Germline V gives CDR1 LNHDA, CDR2 SQIVND (reference sequence). The ends lost 10 bases at V and 4 bases at J; junction bases unmatched: 13. The CDR3 DNA follows: TGTGCCACAACGTGGCGGGACAGGAGCTCAGATACGCAGTATTTT. It is translated as CATTWRDRSSDTQYF.

The V call is TRBV27, the J call TRBJ1-1; 7 bases match TRBD1. The V and J ends lost 2 bases and 1 base, in that order; junction bases with no gene match: 1. The CDR3 extends over 14 amino acids. Germline CDR1 reads MNHEY; CDR2 reads SMNVEV (reference sequence). CDR3 sequence reads: CASSLRGPNTEAFF. CDR3 coding DNA: TGTGCCAGCAGTTTAAGGGGGCCGAACACTGAAGCTTTCTTT.